The 15 T cell receptor beta chains reported below all come from one sample, sequenced in a study of cytomegalovirus exposure and HLA in healthy donors. Primers: 60 Vbeta forward and 13 Jbeta reverse. Sequenced by immunoSEQ multiplex PCR; TCRdb stores in-frame clones only, minus some. The sample records fewer than 250,000 clones, under 80% being singletons. The sequenced sample was PBMCs. These receptors all stem from a woman aged 30 to 39 in good health and CMV-seronegative.

The V and J genes are TRBV5-4 and TRBJ1-6; D call uncertain. Trimming took 4 bases from V and 8 from J, leaving 7 bases between them. The CDR3 has 12 amino acids. Looked up from germline, CDR1 is SGHNT and CDR2 is YYREEE (reference sequence). CDR3 residues: CASSQRDSPLHF. The CDR3 DNA sequence: TGTGCCAGCAGCCAGCGGGATTCACCCCTCCACTTT.

Worth noting for this clone: Relative to the germline gene, one junction end is altered; a read error may explain this. The J gene is TRBJ2-7, the V gene TRBV7-9; 9 bases agree with TRBD2. CDR3 length equals 14 residues. The V gene's germline CDR1 is SEHNR and CDR2 FQNEAQ (reference sequence). CDR3 protein: CSSSLPSGIYEQYF. CDR3 nucleotides: TGTTCCAGCAGCTTACCTAGCGGGATTTACGAGCAGTACTTC.

This clone came up many times. The V call is TRBV6-1, the J call TRBJ2-2, with 11 nucleotides matching TRBD1. Germline V lookup: CDR1 MNHNS, CDR2 SASEGT. The CDR3 extends over 16 amino acids. The junction had 6 bases not matched to a gene; V was cut back by 4 bases and J by 5 bases. CDR3 sequence reads: CASSVLGTGGTGELFF. DNA of the CDR3: TGTGCCAGCAGTGTCCTGGGGACAGGGGGAACCGGGGAGCTGTTTTTT.

Worth noting for this clone: This specimen includes other DNA sequences encoding the same CDR3. The gene calls are TRBV2 and TRBJ2-5; D perhaps matches TRBD2 (5 bases). Deletions cut 2 bases from V and 5 bases from J, with 6 bases between. CDR3 length: 12 residues. In germline, CDR1 is SNHLY, CDR2 FYNNEI. In DNA form, the CDR3 reads TGTGCCAGCAGTGAAAGGAGGGAGACCCAGTACTTC. It is translated as CASSERRETQYF.

This chain connects TRBV4-1 to TRBJ2-1, with 9 bases identical to TRBD2. The CDR3 has 12 amino acids. V was pared by 4 bases and J by 12 bases, with 4 bases of the junction left unmatched. The germline V gene has CDR1 MGHRA and CDR2 YSYEKL. The CDR3 DNA follows: TGCGCCAGCAGCCTAGCGGGGGTCCGGCAGTTCTTC. Translation gives CASSLAGVRQFF.

This chain joins TRBV6-5 and TRBJ1-4; D is possibly TRBD1 (6 bases). Germline CDR1 is MNHEY and CDR2 is SVGAGI. Deletions cut 0 bases from V and 8 bases from J, with 13 bases between. The CDR3 covers 15 residues. This CDR3 is CASSYSQGRVEKLFF. The CDR3 DNA sequence: TGTGCCAGCAGTTACTCACAGGGACGAGTGGAAAAACTGTTTTTT.

The chain employs TRBV7-9 and TRBJ2-4; D is unclear. The CDR3 is 16 amino acids. The V end was cut by 4 bases, the J end by 0 bases, with 13 bases between. The germline V gene encodes CDR1 SEHNR and CDR2 FQNEAQ (reference sequence). CDR3 protein: CASSSPPAGAKNIQYF. CDR3 in DNA: TGTGCCAGCAGCTCCCCCCCGGCAGGAGCCAAAAACATTCAGTACTTC.

This clone was recorded only once. This chain joins TRBV6-1 and TRBJ1-5, with 7 nucleotides matching TRBD1. J gave up 1 base and V 6 bases, and 6 bases lay outside the gene matches. CDR3 length: 15 residues. Germline V gene sequence: CDR1 MNHNS, CDR2 SASEGT. The CDR3 loop is CASRDSTGSNQPQHF. CDR3 DNA sequence: TGTGCCAGCAGGGATTCGACAGGGAGCAATCAGCCCCAGCATTTT.

The genes are TRBV11-2 and TRBJ2-5; possible D gene TRBD2, 6 bases. The V end lost 1 base, the J end lost 2 bases, and 11 bases lay between the germline ends. In germline, CDR1 is SGHAT, CDR2 FQNNGV. The length of the CDR3 is 15 residues. CDR3 sequence: CASSLGVAVQETQYF. The CDR3 nucleotides are TGTGCCAGCAGCTTAGGGGTAGCGGTACAAGAGACCCAGTACTTC.

V is TRBV9 and J is TRBJ2-3, with 7 bases matching TRBD1. The CDR3 is 16 amino acids. CDR1 SGDLS and CDR2 YYNGEE come from the germline V gene. V trimming: 0 bases; J trimming: 5 bases; junction bases outside the gene matches: 9. Here the CDR3 reads CASSVAGTVQGDTQYF. As DNA, the CDR3 is TGTGCCAGCAGCGTAGCTGGGACAGTACAGGGAGATACGCAGTATTTT.

The chain links TRBV10-3 to TRBJ1-2; 10 nucleotides match TRBD1. Germline loops: CDR1 ENHRY, CDR2 SYGVKD. The CDR3 loop spans 16 amino acids. J was trimmed by 0 bases and V by 4 bases; bases with no gene match: 5. CDR3 amino acids: CAISGDRGYSNYGYTF. The CDR3 DNA reads as TGTGCCATCAGTGGGGACAGGGGATATTCTAACTATGGCTACACCTTC.

The rearrangement joins TRBV6-6 to TRBJ1-2; weak D call: TRBD1 (6 bases). The germline CDR1 and CDR2 sequences are MNHNY and SVGAGI (reference sequence). V lost 10 bases and J lost 7, with 22 bases in between. The CDR3 extends over 14 amino acids. CDR3 loop: CAIPSGEGPGGYTF. In DNA, the CDR3 is TGTGCCATCCCTTCAGGGGAAGGTCCTGGTGGCTACACCTTC.

The chain links TRBV7-9 to TRBJ2-2; 8 positions agree with TRBD2. The junction had 7 bases not matched to a gene; V was cut back by 3 bases and J by 1 base. Germline V gene data show CDR1 as SEHNR and CDR2 as FQNEAQ (reference sequence). The CDR3 covers 17 residues. The CDR3 reads CASSLTPGLGNTGELFF. As DNA, the CDR3 is TGTGCCAGCAGCTTGACTCCGGGACTAGGGAACACCGGGGAGCTGTTTTTT.

The chain has TRBV5-6 and TRBJ2-5; 7 positions agree with TRBD1. Germline CDR1 and CDR2: SGHDT and YYEEEE. Trimming took 4 bases from V and 5 from J; bases not matched to a gene: 8. This CDR3 is 14 amino acids long. This CDR3 is CASSMGQYAETQYF. The CDR3 DNA follows: TGTGCCAGCAGCATGGGACAGTATGCGGAGACCCAGTACTTC.

This chain links TRBV19 with TRBJ2-3, with 8 bases identical to TRBD1. CDR3 length: 16 residues. V lost 0 bases and J lost 14; bases outside the gene matches: 16. CDR1 is LNHDA and CDR2 is SQIVND in the germline V gene (reference sequence). Here the CDR3 DNA reads TGTGCCAGTAGTATAGATTTGGCAGGGGGCAAATTGTTGCGGTATTTT. Translating gives CASSIDLAGGKLLRYF.